These T cell receptor beta chains were read from a single sample in a study of Ad26.COV2.S vaccination and SARS-CoV-2 variants. The assay was immunoSEQ multiplex PCR, and TCRdb's table has in-frame clones only and misses some. The profile shows a few hundred thousand clones, roughly 88% of them singletons. The starting material was peripheral blood, obtained in a trial of Ad26.COV2.S vaccine versus placebo. The receptors here all came from a person aged 18 to 59 who received the Ad26.COV2.S COVID-19 vaccine or a placebo. The CDR3 runs from the conserved cysteine through the conserved F or W. The order of the fields is V gene, D gene, clone size, J gene, CDR3 protein, CDR3 DNA. The D gene is left open where the match is weak. Only part of the rows carry a size: once, few, many, or a class if the clone is expanded.

v_gene: TRBV5-6
d_gene: TRBD2
abundance: .
j_gene: TRBJ2-1
CDR3aa: CASSLAGLAFDNEQFF
CDR3nt: TGTGCCAGCAGCTTGGCCGGACTAGCTTTCGACAATGAGCAGTTCTTC

v_gene: TRBV29-1
d_gene: .
abundance: .
j_gene: TRBJ1-1
CDR3aa: CSARDVNTEAFF
CDR3nt: TGCAGCGCCCGAGACGTGAACACTGAAGCTTTCTTT

v_gene: TRBV6-2/TRBV6-3
d_gene: .
abundance: .
j_gene: TRBJ1-3
CDR3aa: CASSPMDISGNTIYF
CDR3nt: TGTGCCAGCAGCCCTATGGACATTTCTGGAAACACCATATATTTT

v_gene: TRBV19
d_gene: .
abundance: .
j_gene: TRBJ1-5
CDR3aa: CASSKAGTQRGNQPQHF
CDR3nt: TGTGCCAGTAGTAAGGCGGGGACTCAGAGGGGCAATCAGCCCCAGCATTTT

v_gene: TRBV7-9
d_gene: TRBD1
abundance: .
j_gene: TRBJ1-3
CDR3aa: CASSSDRVTGNTIYF
CDR3nt: TGTGCCAGCAGCTCTGACAGGGTTACTGGAAACACCATATATTTT

v_gene: TRBV20-1
d_gene: TRBD1
abundance: .
j_gene: TRBJ1-5
CDR3aa: CSASGAGQGYNQPQHF
CDR3nt: TGCAGTGCTAGTGGGGCGGGACAGGGATACAATCAGCCCCAGCATTTT

v_gene: TRBV15
d_gene: .
abundance: .
j_gene: TRBJ1-5
CDR3aa: CATSRGQNSNQPQHF
CDR3nt: TGTGCCACCAGCAGAGGGCAGAATAGCAATCAGCCCCAGCATTTT

v_gene: TRBV4-3
d_gene: .
abundance: few
j_gene: TRBJ2-7
CDR3aa: CASSQGTGYSYEQYF
CDR3nt: TGCGCCAGCAGCCAAGGCACAGGTTATTCCTACGAGCAGTACTTC

v_gene: TRBV2
d_gene: .
abundance: .
j_gene: TRBJ2-2
CDR3aa: CASSGEGAGELFF
CDR3nt: TGTGCCAGCAGTGGTGAGGGGGCCGGGGAGCTGTTTTTT

v_gene: TRBV14
d_gene: .
abundance: .
j_gene: TRBJ2-1
CDR3aa: CASSPTVWREVYSYNEQFF
CDR3nt: TGTGCCAGCAGCCCGACTGTTTGGAGGGAGGTCTACTCCTACAATGAGCAGTTCTTC

v_gene: TRBV19
d_gene: .
abundance: few
j_gene: TRBJ1-1
CDR3aa: CASSVASEAFF
CDR3nt: TGTGCCAGTAGTGTGGCATCCGAAGCTTTCTTT